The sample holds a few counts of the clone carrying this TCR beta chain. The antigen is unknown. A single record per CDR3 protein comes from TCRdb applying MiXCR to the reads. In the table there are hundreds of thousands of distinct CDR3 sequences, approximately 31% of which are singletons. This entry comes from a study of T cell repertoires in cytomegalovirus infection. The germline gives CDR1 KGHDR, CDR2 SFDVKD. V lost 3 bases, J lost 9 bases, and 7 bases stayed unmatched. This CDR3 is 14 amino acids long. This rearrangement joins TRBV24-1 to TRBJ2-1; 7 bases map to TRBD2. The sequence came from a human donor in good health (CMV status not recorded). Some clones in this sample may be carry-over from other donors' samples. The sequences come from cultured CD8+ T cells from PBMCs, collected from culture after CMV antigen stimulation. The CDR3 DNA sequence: TGTGCCACCAGTGATCCCGGGGGGAAGGGTGAGCAGTTCTTC. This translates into CATSDPGGKGEQFF.